The 9 T cell receptor beta chains reported below all come from one sample, sequenced in a study of patients and donors after allogeneic stem cell transplantation. TCRdb processed the RT-PCR reads anew with MiXCR; each CDR3 protein has one entry. This sample has roughly 150,000 distinct CDR3 sequences; 24% occur once, and the top ten carry about 25%. The specimen sequenced was blood, either unsorted or a sorted T cell fraction (not recorded which). The receptors were sampled from a human donor who was either an allogeneic HSCT recipient or a stem cell or donor lymphocyte infusion donor (not recorded which). It is not recorded whose cells these are; they may come from a transplant donor.

The genes are TRBV5-1 and TRBJ1-5; 9 positions agree with TRBD1. The ends lost 0 bases at V and 7 bases at J; junction bases unmatched: 5. This CDR3 region has 15 residues. CDR1 SGHRS and CDR2 YFSETQ come from the germline V gene. This CDR3 is CASSLDPGQGQPQHF. In DNA form, the CDR3 reads TGCGCCAGCAGCTTGGATCCGGGACAGGGACAGCCCCAGCATTTT.

The V call is TRBV7-9, the J call TRBJ1-2, with D tentatively TRBD1 (6 bases). Germline assignment: CDR1 SEHNR and CDR2 FQNEAQ (reference sequence). The CDR3 covers 13 residues. V was cut by 8 bases and J by 0 bases, with 10 bases left in between. The DNA of the CDR3 is TGTGCCAGCTCACAGGGAACTAACTATGGCTACACCTTC. This translates into CASSQGTNYGYTF.

V gene TRBV5-1 combines with J gene TRBJ1-2, with D uncertain. The CDR3 length is 14 residues. From germline, CDR1 is SGHRS and CDR2 YFSETQ. V was clipped by 4 bases and J by 0 bases, with 10 bases between them. As DNA, the CDR3 is TGCGCCAGCAGCCACGCAGACCCTAACTATGGCTACACCTTC. Amino acid sequence: CASSHADPNYGYTF.

This clonotype was counted between two and nine times. A much larger clone differs by one base, so this may be a read error. The rearrangement uses TRBV7-2 and TRBJ1-1, with D possibly being TRBD1 (6 bases). Germline V gene lookup returns CDR1 SGHTA and CDR2 FQGNSA. The length of the CDR3 is 14 residues. CDR3 DNA: TGTGCCAGCAGCTTAAAACAGGGTGGCACTGGAGCTTTCTTT. Protein sequence: CASSLKQGGTGAFF.

The V and J genes are TRBV5-1 and TRBJ2-2; 7 bases fit TRBD1. CDR3 size: 13 residues. V trimming: 7 bases; J trimming: 8 bases; junction bases outside the gene matches: 8. CDR1 is SGHRS and CDR2 is YFSETQ in the germline V gene. As DNA, the CDR3 is TGCGCCAGCGGGGACAGACCCACAGGGGAGCTGTTTTTT. Protein product: CASGDRPTGELFF. The variable domain in full, with the rest retrieved from reference TRBV5-1 and TRBJ2-2, is KAGVTQTPRYLIKTRGQQVTLSCSPISGHRSVSWYQQTPGQGLQFLFEYFSETQRNKGNFPGRFSGRQFSNSRSEMNVSTLELGDSALYLCASGDRPTGELFFGEGSRLTVL.

This rearrangement joins TRBV10-3 to TRBJ1-6, with D possibly TRBD1 on 6 matching bases. The CDR3 totals 12 residues. Germline V gene sequence: CDR1 ENHRY, CDR2 SYGVKD. V was cut by 6 bases and J by 6 bases, with 6 bases left in between. The CDR3 loop is CAISRGNSPLHF. Written as DNA, the CDR3 is TGTGCCATCAGCAGGGGTAATTCACCCCTCCACTTT.

This clonotype appeared once. The chain uses TRBV25-1 and TRBJ2-7; D gene unclear. Per germline, CDR1 MGHDK and CDR2 SYGVNS. Between the trimmed V and J ends, which lost 3 bases and 2 bases, there was a span of 5 bases. The CDR3 extends over 12 amino acids. In DNA form, the CDR3 reads TGTGCCAGCAGTGACCAAGCCTACGAGCAGTACTTC. Protein sequence: CASSDQAYEQYF.

This clonotype was observed a few times. The chain employs TRBV20-1 and TRBJ1-2; D not certain. This CDR3 spans 11 amino acids. The germline V and J ends were trimmed by 6 bases and 8 bases, with 13 bases remaining between them. Germline V gene lookup returns CDR1 DFQATT and CDR2 SNEGSKA (reference sequence). This chain's CDR3 is CSAGPVTGYTF. The CDR3 DNA is TGCAGTGCCGGGCCCGTGACAGGCTACACCTTC.

This clonotype was counted only a few times. The chain joins TRBV29-1 to TRBJ2-7, with TRBD1 identical over 8 bases. The V and J ends lost 4 bases and 1 base, in that order; junction bases with no gene match: 3. The germline gives CDR1 SQVTM, CDR2 ANQGSEA. This CDR3 spans 13 amino acids. The CDR3 reads CSVAQGDSYEQYF. CDR3 sequence (DNA): TGCAGCGTTGCACAGGGGGATTCCTACGAGCAGTACTTC.